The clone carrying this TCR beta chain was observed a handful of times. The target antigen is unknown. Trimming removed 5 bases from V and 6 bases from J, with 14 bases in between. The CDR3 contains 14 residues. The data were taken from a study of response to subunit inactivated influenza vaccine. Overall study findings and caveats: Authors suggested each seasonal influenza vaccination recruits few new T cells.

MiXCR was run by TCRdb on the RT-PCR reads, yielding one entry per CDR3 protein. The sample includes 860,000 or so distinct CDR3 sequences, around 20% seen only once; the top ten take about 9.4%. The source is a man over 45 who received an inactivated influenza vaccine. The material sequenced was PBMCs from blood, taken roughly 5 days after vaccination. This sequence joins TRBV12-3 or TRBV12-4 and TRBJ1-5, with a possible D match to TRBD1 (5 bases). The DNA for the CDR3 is TGTGCCAGCAGTCTCATGCGGGGGTCTCAGCCCCAGCATTTT. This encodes CASSLMRGSQPQHF.